The clone carrying this T cell receptor (beta chain) appeared many times. Its matching antigen is unknown. The read is 3 residues too short to cover the CDR3 end, so that end is filled in from the germline J gene. This entry belongs to a study of T cell clonality in common variable immunodeficiency. Whole-study results and caveats: Fewer deletions and N-nucleotide insertions were reportedly seen in common variable immunodeficiency TCR beta sequences.

Patients had low serum IgG, IgA and/or IgM and specific antibody deficiency. Most patients and controls had Caucasian heritage. The method was immunoSEQ multiplex PCR; TCRdb's version includes in-frame clones alone and lacks a portion of them. There are tens of thousands of clones in the sample, none observed a single time. This CDR3 contains 16 residues. V trimming: 0 bases; J trimming: 5 bases; junction bases outside the gene matches: 6. The germline V gene encodes CDR1 LGHNA and CDR2 YNFKEQ. The sequencing sample was made of peripheral blood mononuclear cells. The source of this sequence is a human donor with common variable immunodeficiency. The gene calls are TRBV4-2 and TRBJ2-3; 9 bases are shared with TRBD2. CDR3 loop: CASSQELAGAGDTQYF. The DNA read from the CDR3 is TGTGCCAGCAGCCAAGAATTAGCGGGGGCGGGAGATACG.